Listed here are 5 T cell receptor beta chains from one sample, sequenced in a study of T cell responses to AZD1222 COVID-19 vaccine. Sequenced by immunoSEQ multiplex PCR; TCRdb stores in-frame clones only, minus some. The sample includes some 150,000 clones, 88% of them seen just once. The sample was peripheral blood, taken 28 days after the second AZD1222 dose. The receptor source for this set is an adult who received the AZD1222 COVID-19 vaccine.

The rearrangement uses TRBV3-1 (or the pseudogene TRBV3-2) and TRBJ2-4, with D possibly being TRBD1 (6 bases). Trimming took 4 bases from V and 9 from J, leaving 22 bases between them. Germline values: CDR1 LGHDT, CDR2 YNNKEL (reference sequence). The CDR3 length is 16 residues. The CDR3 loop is CASSLSTTRLRGIQYF. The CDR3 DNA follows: TGTGCCAGCAGCCTCTCCACTACACGCCTCAGGGGCATTCAGTACTTC.

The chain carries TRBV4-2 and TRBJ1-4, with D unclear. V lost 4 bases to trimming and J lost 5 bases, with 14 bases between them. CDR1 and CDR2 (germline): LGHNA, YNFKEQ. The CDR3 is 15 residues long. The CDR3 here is CASSRESTENEKLFF. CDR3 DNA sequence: TGTGCCAGCAGCCGGGAAAGTACGGAGAATGAAAAACTGTTTTTT.

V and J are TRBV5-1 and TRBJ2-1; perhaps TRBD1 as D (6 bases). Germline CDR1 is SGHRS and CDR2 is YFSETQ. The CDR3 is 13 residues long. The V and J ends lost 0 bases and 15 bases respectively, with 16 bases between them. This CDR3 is CASSLGPMDSRFF. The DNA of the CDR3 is TGCGCCAGCAGCTTGGGACCCATGGACAGTCGGTTCTTC.

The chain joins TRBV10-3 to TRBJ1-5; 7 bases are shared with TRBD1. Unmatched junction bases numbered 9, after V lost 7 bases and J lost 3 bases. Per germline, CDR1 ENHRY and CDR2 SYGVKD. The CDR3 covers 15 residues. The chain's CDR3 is CAIIPDREDNQPQHF. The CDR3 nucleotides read TGTGCCATCATCCCCGACAGGGAGGACAATCAGCCCCAGCATTTT.

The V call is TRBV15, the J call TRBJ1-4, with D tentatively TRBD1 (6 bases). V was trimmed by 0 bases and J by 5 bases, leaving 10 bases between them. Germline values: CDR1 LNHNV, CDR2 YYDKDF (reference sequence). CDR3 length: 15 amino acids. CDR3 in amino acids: CATSREGGQNEKLFF. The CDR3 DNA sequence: TGTGCCACCAGCAGAGAGGGGGGGCAGAATGAAAAACTGTTTTTT.